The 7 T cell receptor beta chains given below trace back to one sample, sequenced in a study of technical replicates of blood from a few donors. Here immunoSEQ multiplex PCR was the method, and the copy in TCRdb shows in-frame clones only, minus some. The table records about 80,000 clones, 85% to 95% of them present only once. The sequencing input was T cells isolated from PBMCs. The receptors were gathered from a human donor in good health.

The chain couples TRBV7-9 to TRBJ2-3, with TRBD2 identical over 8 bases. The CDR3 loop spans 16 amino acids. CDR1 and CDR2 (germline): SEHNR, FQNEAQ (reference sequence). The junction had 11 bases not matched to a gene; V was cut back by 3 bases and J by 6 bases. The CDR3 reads CASSFRSGAGDDTQYF. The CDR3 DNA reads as TGTGCCAGCAGCTTCCGGAGCGGAGCGGGGGACGATACGCAGTATTTT.

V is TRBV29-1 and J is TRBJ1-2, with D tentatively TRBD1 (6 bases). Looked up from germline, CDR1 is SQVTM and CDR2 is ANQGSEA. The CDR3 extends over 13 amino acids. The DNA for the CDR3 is TGCACCTCGCTGGACAGCCATAACTATGGCTACACCTTC. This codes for CTSLDSHNYGYTF.

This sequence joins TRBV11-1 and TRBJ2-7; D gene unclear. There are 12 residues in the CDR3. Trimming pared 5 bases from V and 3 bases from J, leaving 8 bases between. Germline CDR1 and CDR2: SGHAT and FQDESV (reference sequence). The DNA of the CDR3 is TGTGCCAGCAGCCGTACAGTCTACGAGCAGTACTTC. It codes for CASSRTVYEQYF.

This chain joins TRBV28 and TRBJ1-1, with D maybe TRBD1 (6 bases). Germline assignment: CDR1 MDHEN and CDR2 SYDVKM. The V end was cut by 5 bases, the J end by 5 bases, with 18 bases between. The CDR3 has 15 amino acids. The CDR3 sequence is CASSLPGTGFTEAFF. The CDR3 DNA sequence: TGTGCCAGCAGTCTACCCGGCACAGGGTTTACTGAAGCTTTCTTT. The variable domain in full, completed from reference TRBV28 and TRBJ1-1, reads DVKVTQSSRYLVKRTGEKVFLECVQDMDHENMFWYRQDPGLGLRLIYFSYDVKMKEKGDIPEGYSVSREKKERFSLILESASTNQTSMYLCASSLPGTGFTEAFFGQGTRLTVV.

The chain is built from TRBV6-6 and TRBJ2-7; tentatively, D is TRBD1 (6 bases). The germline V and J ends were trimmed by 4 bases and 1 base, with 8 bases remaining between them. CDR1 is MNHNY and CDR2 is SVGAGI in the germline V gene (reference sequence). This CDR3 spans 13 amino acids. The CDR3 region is CASSFDRSYEQYF. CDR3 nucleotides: TGTGCCAGCAGTTTTGACAGGTCCTACGAGCAGTACTTC.

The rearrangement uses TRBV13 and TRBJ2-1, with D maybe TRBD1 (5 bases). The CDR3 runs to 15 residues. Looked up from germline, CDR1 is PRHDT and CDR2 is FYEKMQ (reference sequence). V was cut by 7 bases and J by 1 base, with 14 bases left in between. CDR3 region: CASNILGRSYNEQFF. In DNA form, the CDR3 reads TGTGCCAGCAACATCCTGGGGCGATCCTACAATGAGCAGTTCTTC.

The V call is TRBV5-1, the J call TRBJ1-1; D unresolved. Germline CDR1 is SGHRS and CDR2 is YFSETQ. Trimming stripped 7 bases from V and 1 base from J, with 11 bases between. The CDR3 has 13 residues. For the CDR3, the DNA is TGCGCCAGCGCCTACTTAGCGAACACTGAAGCTTTCTTT. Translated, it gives CASAYLANTEAFF.